The 11 T cell receptor beta chains below all came from one sample that was sequenced in a study of control samples from healthy donors and cancer patients. Profiling relied on immunoSEQ multiplex PCR, and the TCRdb table lists in-frame clones only, not all of them. The table shows 120,000 to 150,000 clones, with roughly 92% occurring only once. Sequenced input: blood. Receptor source: a man under 40 in good health.

The chain joins TRBV6-2 or TRBV6-3 to TRBJ2-7; D perhaps matches TRBD2 (6 bases). Germline V gene data show CDR1 as MNHEY and CDR2 as SVGEGT. With 0 bases removed from V and 7 bases from J, the gap between germline ends came to 7 bases. The CDR3 consists of 12 residues. The CDR3 reads CASSYSAGEQYF. CDR3 DNA: TGTGCCAGCAGTTACTCGGCGGGAGAGCAGTACTTC.

The rearrangement uses TRBV28 and TRBJ1-4; D is possibly TRBD1 (5 bases). In germline, CDR1 is MDHEN, CDR2 SYDVKM. The V gene lost 8 bases and the J gene lost 9 bases, with 19 bases spanning the gap. The CDR3 loop spans 14 amino acids. In DNA, the CDR3 is TGTGCCAGCCTTCAGGGACTACCCAGCCAAAAACTGTTTTTT. Its translation is CASLQGLPSQKLFF.

V usage is TRBV7-9 and J usage is TRBJ2-6; TRBD1 matches at 8 bases. CDR3 length: 17 amino acids. In germline, CDR1 is SEHNR, CDR2 FQNEAQ (reference sequence). After removal of 5 bases from V and 0 bases from J, the junction contained 6 bases not matched to a gene. The CDR3 sequence is CASSRTGGYSGANVLTF. DNA for the CDR3: TGTGCCAGCAGCAGAACAGGGGGATACTCTGGGGCCAACGTCCTGACTTTC. The whole variable domain, filled in from reference TRBV7-9 and TRBJ2-6, reads DTGVSQNPRHKITKRGQNVTFRCDPISEHNRLYWYRQTLGQGPEFLTYFQNEAQLEKSRLLSDRFSAERPKGSFSTLEIQRTEQGDSAMYLCASSRTGGYSGANVLTFGAGSRLTVL.

This clone was seen a single time. The V and J genes are TRBV6-5 and TRBJ2-2, with TRBD2 matching 7 bases. V was pared by 8 bases and J by 6 bases, with 3 bases of the junction left unmatched. The CDR3 loop spans 12 amino acids. In germline, CDR1 is MNHEY, CDR2 SVGAGI. The CDR3 spells CASLGGAGELFF. In DNA, the CDR3 is TGTGCCAGCTTGGGGGGGGCCGGGGAGCTGTTTTTT.

The chain combines TRBV29-1 with TRBJ2-3; 7 positions match TRBD1. The CDR3 loop spans 16 amino acids. Per the germline V gene, CDR1 is SQVTM and CDR2 is ANQGSEA. Losses at the gene ends were 2 bases for V and 6 bases for J; bases not matched to a gene: 14. The CDR3 spells CSVEPFSRARGDTQYF. CDR3 DNA sequence: TGCAGCGTTGAACCATTTAGCCGGGCCAGGGGGGATACGCAGTATTTT.

In DNA form, the CDR3 reads TGTGCCAGCAGTCGTTCCGGACTAGCGGGATCCTACGAGCAGTACTTC. It codes for CASSRSGLAGSYEQYF. This chain joins TRBV27 and TRBJ2-7; 12 bases agree with TRBD2. The CDR3 runs 16 residues. In germline, CDR1 is MNHEY, CDR2 SMNVEV (reference sequence). The trim removed 5 bases at V and 1 base at J, leaving 6 bases unmatched.

The J gene is TRBJ2-2, the V gene TRBV29-1, with D possibly called TRBD1 or TRBD2 (7 bases each). V shed 6 bases and J shed 2 bases, with 25 bases lying between them. Germline values: CDR1 SQVTM, CDR2 ANQGSEA. CDR3 length: 18 amino acids. This CDR3 reads CSVREGAGATSNTGELFF. The CDR3 bases are TGCAGCGTCAGGGAGGGGGCAGGGGCGACTTCCAACACCGGGGAGCTGTTTTTT.

The chain couples TRBV19 to TRBJ1-2; 12 bases are shared with TRBD1. CDR3 length: 18 amino acids. The V segment lost 3 bases and the J segment 5 bases; nucleotides outside the gene matches: 13. CDR1 LNHDA and CDR2 SQIVND come from the germline V gene (reference sequence). The CDR3 loop reads CASSMRDGTGGRGYGYTF. CDR3 nucleotides: TGTGCCAGTAGTATGAGGGACGGGACAGGGGGCCGAGGGTATGGCTACACCTTC.

J is TRBJ1-3 and V is TRBV28; maybe TRBD1 (5 bases). The V end was cut by 5 bases, the J end by 4 bases, with 12 bases between. Germline CDR1 and CDR2: MDHEN and SYDVKM. The CDR3 is 14 amino acids. The CDR3 DNA reads as TGTGCCAGCAGTCTTCACCAGGGAGGAAACACCATATATTTT. Amino acid sequence: CASSLHQGGNTIYF.

The chain links TRBV27 to TRBJ1-6; 9 bases align to TRBD1. J gave up 10 bases and V 3 bases, and 4 bases lay outside the gene matches. The germline V gene encodes CDR1 MNHEY and CDR2 SMNVEV (reference sequence). The CDR3 spans 14 residues. Written as DNA, the CDR3 is TGTGCCAGCAGTTTGAACAGGGGGCGCTCACCCCTCCACTTT. This translates into CASSLNRGRSPLHF.

The chain combines TRBV3-1 (or the pseudogene TRBV3-2) with TRBJ1-2; D unclear. This CDR3 has 17 residues. The V gene lost 4 bases and the J gene lost 2 bases, with 20 bases spanning the gap. Germline CDR1 is LGHDT and CDR2 is YNNKEL (reference sequence). CDR3 loop: CASSPFGRMNRNYGYTF. CDR3 nucleotides: TGTGCCAGCAGCCCCTTTGGCAGGATGAACCGAAACTATGGCTACACCTTC.